The sample holds a few counts of the clone carrying this T cell receptor (beta chain). What it recognizes is unknown. The authors ran a second PCR of roughly 6 to 12 cycles using a sample-barcoded 5' primer and a J-beta primer mix. Each of the samples gave a minimum of 2.5 million paired-end reads that contained CDR3. A single record per CDR3 protein comes from TCRdb applying MiXCR to the 5' RACE reads. The sample lists about 1,800,000 distinct CDR3 sequences, 28% occurring once. The CDR3 has 16 amino acids. The germline CDR1 and CDR2 sequences are SGHRS and YFSETQ. V shed 0 bases and J shed 4 bases, with 16 bases lying between them. For every donor, a draw yielded around 9.4 milliliters of peripheral blood. This entry is derived from a study of blood T cells in healthy people across ages. Study-wide findings and caveats: Whereas aged donors had fewer naive CD4+ cells, long-lived donors had more of them and higher diversity.

Source material: blood. The sequence was collected from a woman in her twenties or thirties in good health. The chain employs TRBV5-1 and TRBJ2-5; D perhaps matches TRBD2 (5 bases). CDR3: CASSLEGLEGGETQYF. The DNA of the CDR3 is TGCGCCAGCAGCTTGGAAGGGCTAGAGGGCGGAGAGACCCAGTACTTC.